This T cell receptor beta chain emerged from a study of shared clonotypes between healthy human individuals. In regard to this clone: The antigen is not known.

Each sample came from a Caucasian adult donor living in Nashville, Tennessee. Germline CDR1 GTSNPN, CDR2 SVGIG (reference sequence). V lost 1 base and J 3 bases, leaving 6 bases between the germline ends. This CDR3 is 13 amino acids long. Sequencing of unsorted PBMC DNA was carried out using ten immunoSEQ deep assay plates. As processed by the authors: ImmunoSEQ junction-only sequences lacked quality scores, so their filtering differed. Profiled with immunoSEQ multiplex PCR; TCRdb holds only in-frame clones, not every one. The V and J calls and clone size are taken from that table; D and trimming were inferred from the DNA. The data contain approximately 500,000 clones, more than 75% of them singletons. Study-level points and caveats: The expectation was that sequencing depth would affect clonotype sharing among donors.

This chain uses TRBV30 with TRBJ2-2, with D hard to call. The TCR originated in a woman in her thirties or forties in good health. Some clones in this sample may be carry-over from other donors' samples. Sequencing was performed on PBMCs. The CDR3 DNA reads as TGTGCCTGGAGTGCGAAGCACACCGGGGAGCTGTTTTTT. Translating gives CAWSAKHTGELFF. The complete variable domain, with remaining parts taken from reference TRBV30 and TRBJ2-2, reads SQTIHQWPATLVQPVGSPLSLECTVEGTSNPNLYWYRQAAGRGLQLLFYSVGIGQISSEVPQNLSASRPQDRQFILSSKKLLLSDSGFYLCAWSAKHTGELFFGEGSRLTVL.